The source of this TCR beta chain is a study of control samples from healthy donors and cancer patients. This CDR3 comprises 16 residues. J gave up 2 bases and V 7 bases, and 12 bases lay outside the gene matches. Germline V lookup: CDR1 SNHLY, CDR2 FYNNEI. Repertoires were generated with immunoSEQ multiplex PCR, while TCRdb's copy carries only in-frame clones and drops some. The sample lists 150,000 or so clones; approximately 90% were seen once. The rearrangement uses TRBV2 and TRBJ2-3; 7 positions agree with TRBD1. The receptor comes from a man aged 25 to 45 in good health. Sample: blood. CDR3: CASTALWDSYTDTQYF. In DNA form, the CDR3 reads TGTGCCAGCACCGCGCTTTGGGACAGTTACACAGATACGCAGTATTTT.